Shown below are 16 T cell receptor beta chains from a single sample sequenced in a study of neoadjuvant anti-PD-1 for oral cavity cancer. TCRdb's copy holds only in-frame clones and misses some; the assay was immunoSEQ multiplex PCR. Among some 15,000 clones, more than 65% were seen once, and the ten largest hold just under 3%. Sequenced here: PBMCs, sampled before nivolumab (anti-PD-1) treatment. The receptors stem from a person between 35 and 79 years old with oral cavity squamous cell carcinoma.

The rearrangement joins TRBV11-2 to TRBJ2-4; D is unresolved. The CDR3 contains 12 residues. Looked up from germline, CDR1 is SGHAT and CDR2 is FQNNGV. V gave up 1 base and J gave up 9 bases, with 7 bases separating them. The CDR3 nucleotides are TGTGCCAGCAGCTTAGGCCCCATCATTCAGTACTTC. Its protein is CASSLGPIIQYF. The variable domain in full, with the rest retrieved from reference TRBV11-2 and TRBJ2-4, is EAGVAQSPRYKIIEKRQSVAFWCNPISGHATLYWYQQILGQGPKLLIQFQNNGVVDDSQLPKDRFSAERLKGVDSTLKIQPAKLEDSAVYLCASSLGPIIQYFGAGTRLSVL.

The chain employs TRBV5-1 and TRBJ1-4; no clear D gene. This CDR3 has 16 residues. V lost 5 bases to trimming and J lost 5 bases, with 19 bases between them. The germline V gene has CDR1 SGHRS and CDR2 YFSETQ. CDR3 DNA sequence: TGCGCCAGCAGATCAGCGGAACCGGACTCGAATGAAAAACTGTTTTTT. Protein: CASRSAEPDSNEKLFF.

The chain couples TRBV11-2 to TRBJ1-2; 7 nucleotides align to TRBD1. The V gene end was trimmed by 5 bases and the J gene end by 3 bases; junction bases not matched to a gene: 9. Germline V gives CDR1 SGHAT, CDR2 FQNNGV. The CDR3 has 15 residues. CDR3 DNA sequence: TGTGCCAGCAGCCCTCGGGGACAGTTGTACTATGGCTACACCTTC. It is translated as CASSPRGQLYYGYTF.

CDR3 sequence reads: CAATRRPPTNEKLFF. The CDR3 nucleotides are TGTGCCGCGACCCGCCGACCCCCAACTAATGAAAAACTGTTTTTT. V gene TRBV30 combines with J gene TRBJ1-4; D gene ambiguous. Trimming removed 8 bases from V and 0 bases from J, with 16 bases in between. The germline CDR1 and CDR2 sequences are GTSNPN and SVGIG (reference sequence). The CDR3 runs 15 residues. Complete variable domain (other parts from reference TRBV30 and TRBJ1-4): SQTIHQWPATLVQPVGSPLSLECTVEGTSNPNLYWYRQAAGRGLQLLFYSVGIGQISSEVPQNLSASRPQDRQFILSSKKLLLSDSGFYLCAATRRPPTNEKLFFGSGTQLSVL.

This chain uses TRBV18 with TRBJ2-1; 8 bases are a match to TRBD1. The CDR3 is 17 residues long. Germline trimming cut 3 bases from V and 3 bases from J; bases unmatched to any gene: 10. CDR1 KGHSH and CDR2 LQKENI come from the germline V gene. CDR3: CASSPPFTQGVYNEQFF. The CDR3 nucleotides are TGTGCCAGCTCACCCCCCTTCACACAGGGGGTCTACAATGAGCAGTTCTTC.

V gene TRBV10-3 combines with J gene TRBJ1-2; D ambiguous. V lost 0 bases and J 5 bases, leaving 10 bases between the germline ends. Germline CDR1 ENHRY, CDR2 SYGVKD. The CDR3 sequence is 14 residues long. Here the CDR3 reads CAISESREHYGYTF. The CDR3 DNA is TGTGCCATCAGTGAGTCAAGGGAGCATTATGGCTACACCTTC.

The chain links TRBV25-1 to TRBJ1-3, with D perhaps TRBD1 (6 bases). CDR1 is MGHDK, CDR2 SYGVNS, per germline. V lost 4 bases and J 3 bases, leaving 22 bases between the germline ends. This CDR3 is 18 amino acids long. DNA of the CDR3: TGTGCCAGCAGTGGGACCAGGGGCCGAGTGGTATTTGGAAACACCATATATTTT. Amino acids: CASSGTRGRVVFGNTIYF.

This chain joins TRBV19 and TRBJ1-2; D remains ambiguous. Per germline, CDR1 LNHDA and CDR2 SQIVND (reference sequence). This CDR3 contains 13 residues. The V gene lost 3 bases and the J gene lost 0 bases, with 5 bases spanning the gap. The CDR3 DNA is TGTGCCAGTAGTATCGGAGCTAACTATGGCTACACCTTC. This translates into CASSIGANYGYTF.

The chain employs TRBV30 and TRBJ1-1; 7 nucleotides align to TRBD1. Trimming removed 2 bases from V and 5 bases from J; junction bases left unmatched: 5. This CDR3 has 13 residues. CDR1 GTSNPN and CDR2 SVGIG come from the germline V gene (reference sequence). The CDR3 is CAWSRAGGTEAFF. In DNA, the CDR3 is TGTGCCTGGAGTAGGGCAGGGGGGACTGAAGCTTTCTTT.

The CDR3 loop is CASSPTSTFSGNTIYF. DNA of the CDR3: TGTGCCAGCAGTCCCACCTCAACCTTCTCTGGAAACACCATATATTTT. The rearrangement joins TRBV27 to TRBJ1-3; no definite D call. Germline CDR1 and CDR2: MNHEY and SMNVEV (reference sequence). Trimming shortened V by 5 bases and J by 0 bases, and 14 bases separated the two germline ends. The CDR3 covers 16 residues.

A few counts support this clone. The chain joins TRBV27 to TRBJ1-2; a possible D gene is TRBD1 (5 bases). V was clipped by 6 bases and J by 8 bases, with 16 bases between them. The CDR3 sequence is 13 residues long. Germline CDR1 and CDR2: MNHEY and SMNVEV (reference sequence). The CDR3, as DNA: TGTGCCAGCAGCGCGGGCAGGGCTGGCGGCTACACCTTC. Translation: CASSAGRAGGYTF.

V usage is TRBV5-4 and J usage is TRBJ2-7, with D tentatively TRBD1 or TRBD2 (5 bases each). V was pared by 5 bases and J by 2 bases, with 11 bases between. Germline values: CDR1 SGHNT, CDR2 YYREEE (reference sequence). The CDR3 contains 13 residues. This CDR3 reads CASSRDGPYEQYF. The CDR3 bases are TGTGCCAGCAGTCGGGACGGTCCCTACGAGCAGTACTTC.

J is TRBJ1-5 and V is TRBV15; weak D call: TRBD1 (5 bases). Germline CDR1 LNHNV, CDR2 YYDKDF (reference sequence). The length of the CDR3 is 16 residues. V shed 0 bases and J shed 2 bases, with 11 bases lying between them. This CDR3 reads CATSRDRGGGNQPQHF. Written as DNA, the CDR3 is TGTGCCACCAGCAGAGATAGGGGTGGAGGCAATCAGCCCCAGCATTTT.

The chain uses TRBV4-1 and TRBJ1-1; no clear D gene. Germline V CDR1 and CDR2: MGHRA, YSYEKL. Trimming removed 8 bases at V and 10 bases at J, with 8 bases between. The length of the CDR3 is 9 residues. As DNA, the CDR3 is TGCGCCAGCGCTTGGGGAGCTTTCTTT. This encodes CASAWGAFF.

This clone was detected only once. The chain carries TRBV2 and TRBJ1-5; 7 nucleotides line up with TRBD1. Unmatched junction bases numbered 4, after V lost 7 bases and J lost 4 bases. This CDR3 spans 13 amino acids. Germline CDR1 SNHLY, CDR2 FYNNEI. The CDR3 DNA sequence: TGTGCCAGCAAACAGGGGTGGAATCAGCCCCAGCATTTT. Translating it yields CASKQGWNQPQHF.

This chain links TRBV7-9 with TRBJ1-6; D is unresolved. The CDR3 is 14 amino acids. Germline assignment: CDR1 SEHNR and CDR2 FQNEAQ (reference sequence). The V end lost 4 bases, the J end lost 5 bases, and 9 bases lay between the germline ends. The CDR3 DNA follows: TGTGCCAGCAGCTACGGGGTTGATAATTCACCCCTCCACTTT. This encodes CASSYGVDNSPLHF. Full variable domain (missing parts from reference TRBV7-9 and TRBJ1-6): DTGVSQNPRHKITKRGQNVTFRCDPISEHNRLYWYRQTLGQGPEFLTYFQNEAQLEKSRLLSDRFSAERPKGSFSTLEIQRTEQGDSAMYLCASSYGVDNSPLHFGNGTRLTVT.